This T cell receptor (beta chain) is from a study of CD8+ T cells in alopecia areata. General study results and limits: Mice showed TCR sharing more clearly than patients did, possibly owing to HLA. Sequences from scalp samples also cover resident alphabeta T cells of normal skin. Compared with normal scalp, lesional scalp had higher clonality and more expanded CD8+ clones.

With respect to this clone: Its antigen is not known.

Isolation of CD4+ and CD8+ T cells from PBMCs was achieved by sorting. Germline CDR1 reads GTSNPN; CDR2 reads SVGIG (reference sequence). V was clipped by 0 bases and J by 7 bases, with 18 bases between them. CDR3 length: 15 amino acids. TCR sequencing used cDNA made by reverse transcription of extracted RNA. Sequencing used immunoSEQ multiplex PCR; TCRdb keeps in-frame clones, though not all of them. The table has 110,000 to 150,000 clones, approximately 56% seen once. Sequenced: CD8+ T cells sorted from blood. This chain links TRBV30 with TRBJ1-2; TRBD1 is a possible D gene (5 bases). The sequence derives from a human donor in good health. In nucleotides, the CDR3 is TGTGCCTGGAGTGTACAGGTCCTTGGGCGAGGTGGCTACACCTTC. This sequence encodes CAWSVQVLGRGGYTF.